Shown below are 26 T cell receptor beta chains from a single sample sequenced in a study of T cells in Graves' hyperthyroidism and ophthalmopathy. Amplification of TCR beta CDR3 regions used RNA as the template. TCR CDR3 regions were first amplified by RT-PCR with HTBI primers. TCRdb processed the multiplex PCR reads anew with MiXCR; each CDR3 protein has one entry. The data contain 300,000 to 450,000 distinct CDR3 sequences, around 15% of them singletons. Sample: blood. Source of these receptors: a woman younger than 45 with Graves' ophthalmopathy.

Ten or more counts support this clonotype. The chain links TRBV7-2 to TRBJ1-1; TRBD1 might be the D (6 bases). Germline V gene lookup returns CDR1 SGHTA and CDR2 FQGNSA. The CDR3 totals 15 residues. Deletions cut 4 bases from V and 0 bases from J, with 12 bases between. The CDR3 sequence is CASSSPGQMNTEAFF. The CDR3 nucleotides are TGTGCCAGCAGCTCCCCCGGACAGATGAACACTGAAGCTTTCTTT. The whole variable domain, remainder taken from reference TRBV7-2 and TRBJ1-1, is GAGVSQSPSNKVTEKGKDVELRCDPISGHTALYWYRQSLGQGLEFLIYFQGNSAPDKSGLPSDRFSAERTGGSVSTLTIQRTQQEDSAVYLCASSSPGQMNTEAFFGQGTRLTVV.

This clonotype was counted between two and nine times. CDR3 sequence (DNA): TGCGCCAGCAGCTCTCGTGGGGGACAGGGGGCGATGGAGACCCAGTACTTC. Amino acid sequence: CASSSRGGQGAMETQYF. The rearrangement links TRBV5-1 to TRBJ2-5, with TRBD1 identical over 12 bases. CDR1 is SGHRS, CDR2 YFSETQ, per germline. The CDR3 is 17 amino acids. Trimming at V came to 3 bases and at J to 5 bases, leaving 11 bases not matched to a gene.

Ten or more counts support this clonotype. The rearrangement uses TRBV7-9 and TRBJ2-4; 8 positions match TRBD1. Losses at the gene ends were 5 bases for V and 1 base for J; bases not matched to a gene: 7. Germline V gene data show CDR1 as SEHNR and CDR2 as FQNEAQ (reference sequence). This CDR3 has 16 residues. The CDR3 sequence is CASSPTGGIAKNIQYF. The CDR3 DNA follows: TGTGCCAGCAGCCCAACAGGGGGGATTGCCAAAAACATTCAGTACTTC.

This clonotype was recorded many times. J is TRBJ1-2 and V is TRBV6-1; possibly TRBD1 for D (5 bases). Trimming removed 3 bases at V and 0 bases at J, with 17 bases between. Germline CDR1 reads MNHNS; CDR2 reads SASEGT. This CDR3 is 17 amino acids long. This chain's CDR3 is CASSDPPQGWANYGYTF. Written as DNA, the CDR3 is TGTGCCAGCAGTGATCCTCCTCAGGGTTGGGCTAACTATGGCTACACCTTC.

This clonotype was found many times. The gene calls are TRBV18 and TRBJ2-1; 10 bases match TRBD2. Germline CDR1 is KGHSH and CDR2 is LQKENI. V shed 6 bases and J 4 bases; nucleotides not matched to a gene: 9. This CDR3 spans 16 amino acids. CDR3 amino acids: CASSLGLAEPYNEQFF. The DNA for the CDR3 is TGTGCCAGCTCTCTAGGACTAGCGGAGCCTTACAATGAGCAGTTCTTC.

In its sample, this clonotype was seen many times. The chain carries TRBV7-2 and TRBJ1-2; D is unclear. The V end lost 4 bases, the J end lost 3 bases, and 12 bases lay between the germline ends. In germline, CDR1 is SGHTA, CDR2 FQGNSA. The length of the CDR3 is 14 residues. The CDR3 here is CASSSGGGYYGYTF. CDR3 bases: TGTGCCAGCAGCTCCGGAGGCGGATACTATGGCTACACCTTC.

The rearrangement joins TRBV5-6 to TRBJ2-5; a weak D match, TRBD2 (5 bases). The CDR3 extends over 13 amino acids. V lost 4 bases to trimming and J lost 6 bases, with 13 bases between them. CDR1 and CDR2 from the germline V gene are SGHDT and YYEEEE. CDR3 coding DNA: TGTGCCAGCAGCCCTCTAGCCATAAAGACCCAGTACTTC. Amino acids: CASSPLAIKTQYF.

The sample holds a few counts of this clonotype. The rearrangement links TRBV10-3 to TRBJ2-3; D unresolved. The CDR3 contains 14 residues. Germline CDR1 reads ENHRY; CDR2 reads SYGVKD. Trimming removed 3 bases from V and 3 bases from J, with 10 bases in between. CDR3 sequence: CAISDSSPTDTQYF. The CDR3 DNA is TGTGCCATCAGTGACTCTTCTCCTACAGATACGCAGTATTTT.

This clonotype appeared many times. The V gene is TRBV7-9, the J gene TRBJ2-2; D unclear. CDR3 length: 15 amino acids. V lost 5 bases, J lost 4 bases, and 14 bases lay in between. Germline CDR1 is SEHNR and CDR2 is FQNEAQ (reference sequence). The CDR3 region is CASSPLGGGTGELFF. Here the CDR3 DNA reads TGTGCCAGCAGCCCCCTGGGTGGCGGCACCGGGGAGCTGTTTTTT.

Ten or more counts support this clonotype. The CDR3 DNA reads TGTGCCAGCAGTGACCTAATATTCGGGCAGTACTTC. Translating it yields CASSDLIFGQYF. V gene TRBV6-1 combines with J gene TRBJ2-7; D unclear. The CDR3 sequence is 12 residues long. The V end lost 3 bases, the J end lost 9 bases, and 12 bases lay between the germline ends. Germline V gives CDR1 MNHNS, CDR2 SASEGT.

The sample holds many counts of this clonotype. The V gene is TRBV20-1, the J gene TRBJ2-3, with 12 bases identical to TRBD2. The CDR3 length is 16 residues. The V gene's germline CDR1 is DFQATT and CDR2 SNEGSKA (reference sequence). With 3 bases clipped from V and 2 bases from J, the junction kept 6 bases outside the gene matches. This chain's CDR3 is CSARSASGGDTDTQYF. CDR3 sequence (DNA): TGCAGTGCTAGGTCGGCTAGCGGGGGGGACACAGATACGCAGTATTTT.

This clonotype was counted ten times or more. The chain joins TRBV20-1 to TRBJ2-1; 8 bases line up with TRBD2. This CDR3 has 16 amino acids. CDR1 and CDR2 from the germline V gene are DFQATT and SNEGSKA (reference sequence). Losses at the gene ends were 0 bases for V and 6 bases for J; bases not matched to a gene: 10. The CDR3 protein is CSAREWGTSIANEQFF. DNA of the CDR3: TGCAGTGCTAGAGAGTGGGGGACTAGTATAGCCAATGAGCAGTTCTTC.

This clonotype has just a few counts. The rearrangement links TRBV7-9 to TRBJ1-1; 7 bases fit TRBD1. CDR1 and CDR2 from the germline V gene are SEHNR and FQNEAQ (reference sequence). The CDR3 has 14 residues. J was trimmed by 7 bases and V by 0 bases; bases with no gene match: 5. CDR3 sequence reads: CASSLAPGGNEAFF. The CDR3 DNA follows: TGTGCCAGCAGCTTAGCTCCAGGGGGGAATGAAGCTTTCTTT.

This clonotype was found many times. The chain employs TRBV20-1 and TRBJ1-2, with D possibly being TRBD1 (5 bases). The germline V gene encodes CDR1 DFQATT and CDR2 SNEGSKA (reference sequence). Trimming left V 6 bases short and J 0 bases short, with 14 bases between. The CDR3 length is 14 residues. CDR3 nucleotides: TGCAGTGCCAACCCCACAGGTCCTAACTATGGCTACACCTTC. Encoded protein: CSANPTGPNYGYTF.

This clonotype was observed a few times. The chain employs TRBV20-1 and TRBJ1-5; 7 bases are shared with TRBD1. V shed 1 base and J 2 bases; nucleotides not matched to a gene: 8. Looked up from germline, CDR1 is DFQATT and CDR2 is SNEGSKA (reference sequence). There are 16 residues in the CDR3. This CDR3 reads CSARVLRQGRNQPQHF. The CDR3, as DNA: TGCAGTGCTAGAGTTCTGAGACAGGGTCGCAATCAGCCCCAGCATTTT.

The table lists this clonotype with a few counts. CDR3 in amino acids: CASSSTGLYGYTF. The DNA for the CDR3 is TGTGCCAGCAGCTCGACAGGCCTCTATGGCTACACCTTC. The chain combines TRBV12-3 or TRBV12-4 with TRBJ1-2, with D possibly TRBD1 on 6 matching bases. V was pared by 6 bases and J by 4 bases, with 12 bases between. The CDR3 covers 13 residues.

Of note for this clonotype: An end of the junction differs from the germline gene, which may be a read error. The chain uses TRBV6-5 and TRBJ1-5; tentatively, D is TRBD1 (6 bases). The CDR3 is 15 residues long. CDR1 is MNHEY and CDR2 is SVGAGI in the germline V gene. The CDR3 here is CASSIEGVGNQLQHF. The DNA for the CDR3 is TGTGCCAGCAGTATCGAGGGGGTTGGCAATCAGCTCCAGCATTTT.

Note on this clonotype: A read error may be the cause here, since a much bigger clone is one base away. This sequence joins TRBV11-2 and TRBJ2-1; tentatively, D is TRBD1 (6 bases). There are 16 residues in the CDR3. From germline, CDR1 is SGHAT and CDR2 FQNNGV. V was trimmed by 5 bases and J by 0 bases, leaving 14 bases between them. Here the CDR3 reads CASSVTGRSSYNEQFF. CDR3 sequence (DNA): TGTGCCAGCAGCGTTACAGGGAGAAGCTCCTACAATGAGCAGTTCTTC.

This clonotype has a count of ten or more. The gene calls are TRBV6-6 and TRBJ1-1; 8 bases map to TRBD1. From germline, CDR1 is MNHNY and CDR2 SVGAGI (reference sequence). The CDR3 is made up of 17 amino acids. V was pared by 2 bases and J by 1 base, with 9 bases of the junction left unmatched. CDR3 bases: TGTGCCAGCAGTTACCCCAACCAGGGGGCGGGGAACACTGAAGCTTTCTTT. This sequence encodes CASSYPNQGAGNTEAFF.

The sample holds many counts of this clonotype. V gene TRBV20-1 combines with J gene TRBJ1-6; possibly TRBD1 for D (5 bases). Germline V CDR1 and CDR2: DFQATT, SNEGSKA (reference sequence). The CDR3 sequence is 16 residues long. V was cut by 0 bases and J by 2 bases, with 11 bases left in between. CDR3 sequence (DNA): TGCAGTGCTAGAGATCACGGGGGAGCCTATAATTCACCCCTCCACTTT. Protein: CSARDHGGAYNSPLHF.

The chain combines TRBV27 with TRBJ2-6; TRBD2 agrees at 9 bases. Trimming removed 5 bases from V and 0 bases from J; junction bases left unmatched: 5. CDR1 and CDR2 (germline): MNHEY, SMNVEV (reference sequence). CDR3 size: 17 residues. The CDR3 loop is CASSRAGGNSGANVLTF. The CDR3 DNA reads as TGTGCCAGCAGTAGAGCGGGGGGAAACTCTGGGGCCAACGTCCTGACTTTC.

The chain combines TRBV20-1 with TRBJ1-2, with D unclear. There are 13 residues in the CDR3. V shed 3 bases and J shed 7 bases, with 15 bases lying between them. Germline loops: CDR1 DFQATT, CDR2 SNEGSKA (reference sequence). The CDR3 DNA follows: TGCAGTGCTAGCCCGCCGGGATTAGGTGGCTACACCTTC. Its translation: CSASPPGLGGYTF.

Here the CDR3 reads CSASPGGANRETQYF. CDR3 nucleotide sequence: TGCAGTGCTAGTCCGGGAGGGGCTAATCGGGAGACCCAGTACTTC. The chain employs TRBV20-1 and TRBJ2-5, with TRBD2 matching over 8 bases. CDR1 and CDR2 from the germline V gene are DFQATT and SNEGSKA (reference sequence). V lost 3 bases and J lost 5; bases outside the gene matches: 11. The CDR3 has 15 residues.

The V call is TRBV11-3, the J call TRBJ1-1; TRBD1 agrees at 10 bases. CDR3 length equals 14 residues. V was clipped by 4 bases and J by 5 bases; unmatched bases: 4. Germline V lookup: CDR1 SGHNT, CDR2 YENEEA. The CDR3 reads CASSSLDRGTEAFF. The CDR3 nucleotides are TGTGCCAGCAGCTCCCTGGACAGGGGGACTGAAGCTTTCTTT.

In regard to this clonotype: With a much larger clone just one base away, this may be a read error. The chain uses TRBV7-3 and TRBJ2-7; the D gene could be TRBD1 or TRBD2 (7 bases each). This CDR3 is 18 amino acids long. The ends were cut back, 7 bases at V and 3 bases at J, with 28 bases in the middle. Germline V gene data show CDR1 as SGHTA and CDR2 as FQGTGA. CDR3 sequence: CASNLPGQKIGRGYEQYF. The DNA for the CDR3 is TGTGCCAGCAATCTCCCGGGACAGAAGATAGGGAGGGGCTACGAGCAGTACTTC.

The V gene is TRBV10-2, the J gene TRBJ2-3; 7 bases are a match to TRBD1. The CDR3 sequence is 16 residues long. Germline V gives CDR1 WSHSY, CDR2 SAAADI. Trimming at V came to 7 bases and at J to 8 bases, leaving 18 bases not matched to a gene. The CDR3 region has the DNA TGCGCCAGCACTGACTTTGACAGGGACCCTTCCGGTACGCAGTATTTT. Protein product: CASTDFDRDPSGTQYF.